Shown below are 20 T cell receptor beta chains from a single sample sequenced in a study of shared T cell receptors in the human thymus listed by TCRdb under 2021. Library prep was done by the immunoSEQ multiplex PCR assay. TCRdb mirrors the immuneACCESS table, restricted to in-frame sequences. Some clones are absent from its copies; in checked studies, under half trace to an unresolved V gene, and the reason for the others is unknown. The sample includes some 700,000 clones, with approximately 83% observed a single time. 0.0095% to 0.011% of the sample comes from the top ten. These data also featured in a second study, about human thymus T cells.

The sample was thymocytes. These TCRs come from a girl less than two years old with a congenital heart defect. Donor details come from another sample of the same person, matched by shared clones.

This chain uses TRBV19 with TRBJ2-5, with 7 bases aligning to TRBD1. The V gene's germline CDR1 is LNHDA and CDR2 SQIVND (reference sequence). V shed 4 bases, J shed 0 bases, and the junction held 5 bases outside the gene matches. The CDR3 has 15 residues. Here the CDR3 DNA reads TGTGCCAGTAGTACGAAGGGACAGAACCAAGAGACCCAGTACTTC. Its protein product is CASSTKGQNQETQYF.

V and J are TRBV19 and TRBJ1-5, with TRBD1 identical over 9 bases. The CDR3 is 15 amino acids. Germline CDR1 is LNHDA and CDR2 is SQIVND (reference sequence). With 4 bases clipped from V and 9 bases from J, the junction kept 10 bases outside the gene matches. Here the CDR3 reads CASSTRDRVLSPQHF. The CDR3 DNA is TGTGCCAGTAGTACCCGGGACAGGGTGTTGTCGCCCCAGCATTTT.

The rearrangement uses TRBV10-1 and TRBJ2-3; TRBD1 agrees at 7 bases. CDR1 is WNHNN and CDR2 is SYGVQD in the germline V gene (reference sequence). V lost 8 bases and J lost 2; bases outside the gene matches: 13. This CDR3 contains 16 residues. The CDR3 spells CASSRFTGQLTDTQYF. CDR3 coding DNA: TGCGCCAGCTCCCGTTTCACGGGACAGCTCACAGATACGCAGTATTTT.

This clone was counted only a few times. This chain's CDR3 is CASSLSQGRETEAFF. In DNA, the CDR3 is TGTGCCAGCAGCTTATCTCAGGGTAGAGAGACTGAAGCTTTCTTT. This chain joins TRBV11-2 and TRBJ1-1; possible D gene TRBD1, 5 bases. The CDR3 runs to 15 residues. V shed 2 bases and J shed 5 bases, with 15 bases lying between them. The V gene's germline CDR1 is SGHAT and CDR2 FQNNGV.

The genes are TRBV21-1 and TRBJ1-2. TRBV21-1 is annotated as a pseudogene. The length of the CDR3 is 12 residues. The CDR3 nucleotides are TGTGCCACAACCGAGGGCCTTTTAGGCTACACCTTC. Encoded protein: CATTEGLLGYTF.

This chain connects TRBV7-9 to TRBJ1-4, with D possibly being TRBD1 (5 bases). The CDR3 has 18 amino acids. V shed 5 bases and J shed 4 bases, with 23 bases lying between them. The germline V gene has CDR1 SEHNR and CDR2 FQNEAQ (reference sequence). In DNA form, the CDR3 reads TGTGCCAGCAGCCCCGCCGGGGGACTGACAACTGGTAATGAAAAACTGTTTTTT. Translating gives CASSPAGGLTTGNEKLFF.

The chain uses TRBV4-1 and TRBJ2-7, with TRBD1 identical over 7 bases. The CDR3 length is 14 residues. Unmatched junction bases numbered 6, after V lost 4 bases and J lost 3 bases. Germline lookup yields CDR1 MGHRA and CDR2 YSYEKL. The CDR3 DNA reads TGCGCCAGCAGCCGAGAGACAGGGATCTACGAGCAGTACTTC. It specifies CASSRETGIYEQYF.

The V call is TRBV5-1, the J call TRBJ1-4, with D unresolved. V was cut by 0 bases and J by 1 base, with 16 bases left in between. Germline assignment: CDR1 SGHRS and CDR2 YFSETQ. The CDR3 covers 18 residues. CDR3 amino acids: CASSLAAPPGETNEKLFF. In DNA, the CDR3 is TGCGCCAGCAGCTTGGCCGCCCCCCCGGGAGAAACTAATGAAAAACTGTTTTTT.

The CDR3 DNA follows: TGTGCCAGCCCCCCGGGGGGGCAGGTCGGTTACAATGAGCAGTTCTTC. Its protein is CASPPGGQVGYNEQFF. The rearrangement links TRBV11-2 to TRBJ2-1; 8 bases align to TRBD2. The CDR3 extends over 16 amino acids. Germline assignment: CDR1 SGHAT and CDR2 FQNNGV. Trimming at V came to 8 bases and at J to 4 bases, leaving 13 bases not matched to a gene. The variable domain in full, with the rest retrieved from reference TRBV11-2 and TRBJ2-1, is EAGVAQSPRYKIIEKRQSVAFWCNPISGHATLYWYQQILGQGPKLLIQFQNNGVVDDSQLPKDRFSAERLKGVDSTLKIQPAKLEDSAVYLCASPPGGQVGYNEQFFGPGTRLTVL.

The chain couples TRBV10-2 to TRBJ2-2, with TRBD1 identical over 11 bases. CDR3 length: 15 amino acids. J was trimmed by 4 bases and V by 6 bases; bases with no gene match: 4. Germline CDR1 WSHSY, CDR2 SAAADI. The CDR3 sequence is CASRDGTGGTGELFF. For the CDR3, the DNA is TGCGCCAGCAGGGACGGGACAGGGGGCACCGGGGAGCTGTTTTTT.

The chain links TRBV10-1 to TRBJ1-4; 9 nucleotides agree with TRBD1. Looked up from germline, CDR1 is WNHNN and CDR2 is SYGVQD (reference sequence). This CDR3 comprises 20 residues. V lost 3 bases and J lost 0; bases outside the gene matches: 14. As DNA, the CDR3 is TGCGCCAGCAGTGACCCGGGACAGGGCCGGGGACCCGCAACTAATGAAAAACTGTTTTTT. Translation: CASSDPGQGRGPATNEKLFF.

The DNA of the CDR3 is TGTGCCAGCAGCTTAGCAGGTCAGGGATATGAAAAACTGTTTTTT. Translation: CASSLAGQGYEKLFF. The chain couples TRBV7-8 to TRBJ1-4, with D perhaps matching TRBD1 (5 bases). V was cut by 0 bases and J by 6 bases, with 11 bases left in between. The CDR3 extends over 15 amino acids. CDR1 is SGHVS, CDR2 FQNEAQ, per germline.

The chain links TRBV10-1 to TRBJ1-1; perhaps TRBD1 as D (5 bases). V was clipped by 0 bases and J by 5 bases, with 13 bases between them. Germline V gene data show CDR1 as WNHNN and CDR2 as SYGVQD (reference sequence). The CDR3 runs to 15 residues. Here the CDR3 DNA reads TGCGCCAGCAGTGAGTCCAGGGTGTTGGCGACTGAAGCTTTCTTT. Translating it yields CASSESRVLATEAFF.

This chain joins TRBV6-1 and TRBJ1-1, with D uncertain. CDR3 size: 15 residues. CDR1 and CDR2 (germline): MNHNS, SASEGT. Between the trimmed V and J ends, which lost 1 base and 5 bases, there was a span of 14 bases. This CDR3 is CASSEVAGGNTEAFF. The CDR3 region has the DNA TGTGCCAGCAGTGAAGTGGCAGGCGGGAATACTGAAGCTTTCTTT.

This clone was counted once. The genes are TRBV5-6 and TRBJ2-3; a possible D gene is TRBD2 (6 bases). Germline CDR1 and CDR2: SGHDT and YYEEEE. This CDR3 has 16 amino acids. Deletions cut 8 bases from V and 1 base from J, with 20 bases between. DNA for the CDR3: TGTGCCAGTTCCGATAACCCGGGACTTTGCACAGATACGCAGTATTTT. Translating gives CASSDNPGLCTDTQYF.

This clone was counted only a few times. The rearrangement links TRBV2 to TRBJ2-2, with 10 bases that match TRBD1. The germline CDR1 and CDR2 sequences are SNHLY and FYNNEI. The V and J ends lost 3 bases and 3 bases, in that order; junction bases with no gene match: 10. The CDR3 extends over 18 amino acids. The CDR3 nucleotides read TGTGCCAGCAGTGATCTTCCTCCCGGGACAGGGGACACCGGGGAGCTGTTTTTT. It yields the protein CASSDLPPGTGDTGELFF.

This rearrangement joins TRBV4-1 to TRBJ2-1; TRBD2 is a possible D gene (5 bases). Germline V CDR1 and CDR2: MGHRA, YSYEKL. There are 15 residues in the CDR3. V was pared by 1 base and J by 8 bases, with 15 bases between. CDR3 residues: CASSQGLNFLDEQFF. The DNA of the CDR3 is TGCGCCAGCAGCCAAGGACTAAATTTTTTGGATGAGCAGTTCTTC.

The chain uses TRBV25-1 and TRBJ1-3, with a possible D match to TRBD1 (6 bases). CDR1 and CDR2 from the germline V gene are MGHDK and SYGVNS. Trimming shortened V by 1 base and J by 0 bases, and 13 bases separated the two germline ends. The CDR3 has 17 residues. The CDR3 DNA is TGTGCCAGCAGTGAATTGGCAGGGGCCCCCTCTGGAAACACCATATATTTT. Translation: CASSELAGAPSGNTIYF.

This clone occurred a few times. The chain combines TRBV4-3 with TRBJ2-3; 9 bases are shared with TRBD2. The CDR3 has 16 amino acids. CDR1 is LGHNA and CDR2 is YSLEER in the germline V gene. V was pared by 1 base and J by 1 base, with 3 bases of the junction left unmatched. As DNA, the CDR3 is TGCGCCAGCAGCCAAGCTAGCGGGGACCGCACAGATACGCAGTATTTT. This translates into CASSQASGDRTDTQYF.

The chain combines TRBV6-1 with TRBJ2-3, with D possibly being TRBD1 (5 bases). The CDR3 extends over 13 amino acids. V was pared by 7 bases and J by 3 bases, with 11 bases between. The germline gives CDR1 MNHNS, CDR2 SASEGT. The CDR3 region is CASTQGRTDTQYF. As DNA, the CDR3 is TGTGCCAGCACTCAGGGAAGGACAGATACGCAGTATTTT.